The 3 T cell receptor beta chains in this list originate from one sample, sequenced in a study of sequential checkpoint blockade in melanoma. The repertoire was sequenced with immunoSEQ multiplex PCR; TCRdb's copy has only in-frame clones and lacks some. Altogether over 10,000 clones are present, around 68% being singletons, with the ten largest covering roughly 27%. Treatment given: randomized to nivolumab then ipilimumab (arm A) or the reverse (arm B). Material: CD8+ T cells sorted from blood (inferred from file names), obtained from a patient given nivolumab and ipilimumab in sequence. All receptors derive from a human donor with melanoma.

The chain links TRBV6-6 to TRBJ1-2; D unresolved. Germline assignment: CDR1 MNHNY and CDR2 SVGAGI (reference sequence). Trimming took off 5 bases at V and 6 bases at J, with 16 bases between the two ends. The CDR3 totals 14 residues. Here the CDR3 DNA reads TGTGCCAGCAGTCCCCCGGAGACCCGAGATGGCTACACCTTC. Translated, it gives CASSPPETRDGYTF.

The V gene is TRBV19, the J gene TRBJ1-1; TRBD1 agrees at 8 bases. The V segment lost 5 bases and the J segment 1 base; nucleotides outside the gene matches: 3. The CDR3 runs to 14 residues. CDR1 and CDR2 (germline): LNHDA, SQIVND (reference sequence). The CDR3 nucleotides read TGTGCCAGTAGTTTCGGACAGGGGAACACTGAAGCTTTCTTT. Residues: CASSFGQGNTEAFF.

The chain has TRBV27 and TRBJ2-2, with a weak D call TRBD2 (6 bases). V shed 1 base and J shed 4 bases, with 7 bases lying between them. Germline CDR1 and CDR2: MNHEY and SMNVEV (reference sequence). The CDR3 sequence is 14 residues long. The CDR3 DNA follows: TGTGCCAGCAGTTTATTGGGGGGCACCGGGGAGCTGTTTTTT. This sequence encodes CASSLLGGTGELFF.